This T cell receptor (beta chain) stems from a study of blood T cell repertoires in COVID-19. Study as a whole: Samples representing acute and convalescent COVID-19 were sourced from the United States, Italy and Spain. In each case, the material was cDNA or gDNA derived from T cells, B-cell-depleted T cells, or PBMCs.

Methods used by the authors: Amplified reference gene primers provided the basis for estimating nucleated cell counts. Here immunoSEQ multiplex PCR was the method, and the copy in TCRdb shows in-frame clones only, minus some. V and J calls and clone size follow that table, whereas D and trimming were derived from the DNA. The sample lists around 260,000 clones; 88% were seen once. The ends were cut back, 9 bases at V and 5 bases at J, with 10 bases in the middle. CDR1 and CDR2 from the germline V gene are KGHDR and SFDVKD. This CDR3 has 11 residues. This clonotype originated in a man aged 60 to 69 who had recovered from COVID-19. The V gene is TRBV24-1, the J gene TRBJ2-7; no firm D call. The specimen was peripheral blood. For the CDR3, the DNA is TGTGCCACCCGGTCGGCGGACGAGCAGTACTTC. It translates to CATRSADEQYF.